This T cell receptor beta chain was sequenced during a study of early T cells in non-severe SARS-CoV-2 infection. Study-level findings and limits: VDJdb matching skewed toward anti-spike CD8 responses, missing private and CD4 specificities.

This clonotype was seen repeatedly, ten times or more. Its antigen is unidentified. The library protocol tagged individual cDNA molecules with unique molecular identifiers. TCRdb independently ran MiXCR on the 5' RACE reads; one entry per CDR3 protein. The sample has roughly 88,000 distinct CDR3 sequences, approximately 14% seen once; the top ten hold about 6.1%. This CDR3 contains 16 residues. Trimming shortened V by 6 bases and J by 4 bases, and 19 bases separated the two germline ends. Germline V gives CDR1 MDHEN, CDR2 SYDVKM. Sequenced material: whole blood. The sequence derives from an adult who was a healthcare worker with PCR-confirmed SARS-CoV-2 infection or an uninfected control (not recorded which). The chain employs TRBV28 and TRBJ1-3, with D possibly matching TRBD1 (5 bases). The CDR3 DNA follows: TGTGCCAGCAGCCCTCCAACAGGATCCGGAGGAAACACCATATATTTT. Its protein is CASSPPTGSGGNTIYF.